This TCR beta chain was captured in a study of T cells after yellow fever vaccination. Whole-study context: Low-cell-number fractions were prepared with SMART-Seq v4 Ultra Low Input. Study-wide results and caveats: Peak timing came faster in the weaker secondary response, day 5 versus 15. Detected again after the booster were most primary-vaccination clones, at 95% to 97% CD4 and 70% to 90% CD8.

In making TCR cDNA, 5'RACE template switching added a universal primer site and UMIs to it. TCRdb fed the 5' RACE reads into MiXCR, producing one record per CDR3 protein. The sample has 250,000 to 300,000 distinct CDR3 sequences, over 10% seen once. On this clonotype itself: Antigen specificity is unknown.

The CDR3 is made up of 15 amino acids. The germline CDR1 and CDR2 sequences are SGHVS and FNYEAQ. V shed 3 bases and J 2 bases; nucleotides not matched to a gene: 6. The receptor was derived from a man aged 30 to 45 who received the YFV17D yellow fever vaccine. The chain has TRBV7-6 and TRBJ2-5, with 7 bases that match TRBD1. The source material was CD4+ T cells sorted from PBMCs, sampled 45 days after the yellow fever booster vaccination. CDR3 bases: TGTGCCAGCAGCTTGATAGGGACAGTGCAAGAGACCCAGTACTTC. Translating it yields CASSLIGTVQETQYF. Using reference TRBV7-6 and TRBJ2-5 for the parts outside the CDR3, the full variable domain is GAGVSQSPRYKVTKRGQDVALRCDPISGHVSLYWYRQALGQGPEFLTYFNYEAQQDKSGLPNDRFSAERPEGSISTLTIQRTEQRDSAMYRCASSLIGTVQETQYFGPGTRLLVL.